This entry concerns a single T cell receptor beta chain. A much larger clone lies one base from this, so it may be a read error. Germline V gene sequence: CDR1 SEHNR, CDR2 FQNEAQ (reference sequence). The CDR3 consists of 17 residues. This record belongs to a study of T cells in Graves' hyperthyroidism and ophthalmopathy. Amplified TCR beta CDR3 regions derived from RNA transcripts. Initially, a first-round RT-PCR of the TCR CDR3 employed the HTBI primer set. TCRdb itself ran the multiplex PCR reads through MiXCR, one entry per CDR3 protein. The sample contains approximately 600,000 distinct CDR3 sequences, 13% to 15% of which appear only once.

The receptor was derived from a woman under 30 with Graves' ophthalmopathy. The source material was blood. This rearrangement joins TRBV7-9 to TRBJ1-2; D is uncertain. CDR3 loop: CASSSRRQEGEGYGHTF. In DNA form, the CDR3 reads TGTGCCAGCAGCTCTAGACGGCAGGAGGGAGAGGGCTATGGCCACACCTTC.